These 20 T cell receptor beta chains came from one sample sequenced in a study of T cell changes during pregnancy in multiple sclerosis. Clones were sequenced by immunoSEQ multiplex PCR, and TCRdb holds only the in-frame ones, with some missing. The table shows about 59,000 clones, with around 90% occurring only once. The source material was peripheral blood, sampled in the third trimester of pregnancy. These receptor sequences come from a female donor in good health, enrolled as a control in a pregnancy study.

J is TRBJ2-2 and V is TRBV7-2; possible D gene TRBD2, 6 bases. The CDR3 is made up of 15 amino acids. V dropped 4 bases and J dropped 0 bases, with 9 bases sitting between them. Germline V gives CDR1 SGHTA, CDR2 FQGNSA. The CDR3 loop is CASSSGGANTGELFF. In DNA, the CDR3 is TGTGCCAGCAGCTCCGGCGGGGCGAACACCGGGGAGCTGTTTTTT.

This chain connects TRBV5-5 to TRBJ1-4, with 7 bases matching TRBD1. Per germline, CDR1 SGHKS and CDR2 YYEKEE (reference sequence). The trim removed 4 bases at V and 8 bases at J, leaving 11 bases unmatched. The CDR3 contains 15 residues. The CDR3 region has the DNA TGTGCCAGCAGCGTATCACAGGGGTTCGGAGAAAAACTGTTTTTT. This encodes CASSVSQGFGEKLFF.

This sequence joins TRBV4-3 and TRBJ2-4; D possibly corresponds to TRBD2 (6 bases). V was clipped by 4 bases and J by 6 bases, with 19 bases between them. CDR3 length: 16 amino acids. Germline-derived CDR1 and CDR2 are LGHNA and YSLEER. CDR3 in DNA: TGCGCCAGCAGCCCAGGGCCCCCGGGGGAGCTAAACATTCAGTACTTC. Translating gives CASSPGPPGELNIQYF.

V and J are TRBV19 and TRBJ1-2, with 8 positions matching TRBD1. The CDR3 loop spans 14 amino acids. Unmatched junction bases numbered 8, after V lost 3 bases and J lost 8 bases. Germline values: CDR1 LNHDA, CDR2 SQIVND (reference sequence). Here the CDR3 DNA reads TGTGCCAGTAGTATCAGCCCAGGGGGCGAAGGCTACACCTTC. This encodes CASSISPGGEGYTF.

The chain combines TRBV7-2 with TRBJ2-1; 8 nucleotides agree with TRBD1. J gave up 0 bases and V 6 bases, and 1 base lay outside the gene matches. Germline CDR1 reads SGHTA; CDR2 reads FQGNSA. There are 14 residues in the CDR3. CDR3 amino acids: CASSGQGSYNEQFF. The CDR3 DNA reads as TGTGCCAGCAGTGGACAGGGCTCCTACAATGAGCAGTTCTTC.

V gene TRBV7-2 combines with J gene TRBJ1-2, with D unclear. V was pared by 0 bases and J by 4 bases, with 9 bases between. The CDR3 has 14 residues. In germline, CDR1 is SGHTA, CDR2 FQGNSA. The CDR3 DNA is TGTGCCAGCAGCTTAGCTTCGCAGGCCTATGGCTACACCTTC. This gives the protein CASSLASQAYGYTF.

The V gene is TRBV11-2, the J gene TRBJ2-1, with 14 bases aligning to TRBD2. Germline V CDR1 and CDR2: SGHAT, FQNNGV. CDR3 size: 16 residues. The trim removed 7 bases at V and 9 bases at J, leaving 11 bases unmatched. The CDR3 DNA is TGTGCCAGCACCGGAAGACTAGCGGGGGGGTATGGTGAGCAGTTCTTC. Translated: CASTGRLAGGYGEQFF.

The gene calls are TRBV6-1 and TRBJ2-1; no reliable D call. The V gene's germline CDR1 is MNHNS and CDR2 SASEGT. The CDR3 loop spans 11 amino acids. V lost 5 bases, J lost 4 bases, and 3 bases lay in between. In nucleotides, the CDR3 is TGTGCCAGCAGTCAATACAATGAGCAGTTCTTC. It specifies CASSQYNEQFF.

V usage is TRBV5-4 and J usage is TRBJ2-5; 10 nucleotides match TRBD2. V was pared by 3 bases and J by 1 base, with 3 bases of the junction left unmatched. This CDR3 comprises 15 residues. The germline V gene encodes CDR1 SGHNT and CDR2 YYREEE (reference sequence). The CDR3 loop is CASSSSSGGQETQYF. The CDR3 DNA is TGTGCCAGCAGCTCCTCTAGCGGGGGCCAAGAGACCCAGTACTTC.

The chain carries TRBV5-1 and TRBJ2-5, with TRBD2 matching 10 bases. CDR3 length equals 15 residues. V dropped 0 bases and J dropped 1; count of bases not matched to a gene: 0. Germline CDR1 reads SGHRS; CDR2 reads YFSETQ. The CDR3 region has the DNA TGCGCCAGCAGCTTGGGGACTAGCGGCCAAGAGACCCAGTACTTC. It encodes CASSLGTSGQETQYF.

The chain joins TRBV25-1 to TRBJ2-1, with D possibly TRBD1 on 6 matching bases. V was trimmed by 3 bases and J by 3 bases, leaving 12 bases between them. Germline lookup yields CDR1 MGHDK and CDR2 SYGVNS. The CDR3 is 15 amino acids. CDR3 sequence reads: CASSDGGTFYNEQFF. CDR3 nucleotides: TGTGCCAGCAGTGATGGGGGCACCTTCTACAATGAGCAGTTCTTC.

The gene calls are TRBV7-9 and TRBJ2-2; D gene ambiguous. Trimming shortened V by 0 bases and J by 3 bases, and 14 bases separated the two germline ends. Germline V lookup: CDR1 SEHNR, CDR2 FQNEAQ (reference sequence). CDR3 length equals 17 residues. CDR3 bases: TGTGCCAGCAGCTTAGCGCTTGAGACTCCTTACACCGGGGAGCTGTTTTTT. As protein: CASSLALETPYTGELFF.

V is TRBV5-1 and J is TRBJ2-3; 13 positions match TRBD2. Trimming took 4 bases from V and 5 from J; bases not matched to a gene: 4. Germline V lookup: CDR1 SGHRS, CDR2 YFSETQ. The CDR3 length is 15 residues. The CDR3 DNA reads TGCGCCAGCAGCATAGGACTAGCGGGGGTAGATACGCAGTATTTT. Protein sequence: CASSIGLAGVDTQYF.

The V gene is TRBV11-3, the J gene TRBJ2-7; D is perhaps TRBD2 (5 bases). V was pared by 0 bases and J by 7 bases, with 22 bases between. Germline CDR1 is SGHNT and CDR2 is YENEEA. This CDR3 contains 17 residues. The CDR3 protein is CASSLDQRELVYPEQYF. The CDR3 nucleotides are TGTGCCAGCAGCTTAGATCAGAGGGAACTAGTGTACCCGGAGCAGTACTTC. Supplemented by reference TRBV11-3 and TRBJ2-7, the full variable domain reads EAGVVQSPRYKIIEKKQPVAFWCNPISGHNTLYWYLQNLGQGPELLIRYENEEAVDDSQLPKDRFSAERLKGVDSTLKIQPAELGDSAVYLCASSLDQRELVYPEQYFGPGTRLTVT.

The J gene is TRBJ2-5, the V gene TRBV7-9, with 8 nucleotides matching TRBD1. Germline assignment: CDR1 SEHNR and CDR2 FQNEAQ (reference sequence). The CDR3 totals 14 residues. V shed 8 bases, J shed 5 bases, and the junction held 10 bases outside the gene matches. The CDR3 region has the DNA TGTGCCAGCGGCTGGACAGGGCCCTACGAGACCCAGTACTTC. Protein product: CASGWTGPYETQYF.

In this sample, this clone turned up once. The chain links TRBV7-6 to TRBJ2-1; 13 bases line up with TRBD2. The germline V gene has CDR1 SGHVS and CDR2 FNYEAQ. This CDR3 is 18 amino acids long. V dropped 4 bases and J dropped 1; count of bases not matched to a gene: 7. The CDR3 region is CASSSRLAGGYSYNEQFF. DNA for the CDR3: TGTGCCAGCAGCTCGAGACTAGCGGGAGGATATTCCTACAATGAGCAGTTCTTC.

This chain joins TRBV9 and TRBJ2-7, with 10 nucleotides matching TRBD2. The CDR3 extends over 15 amino acids. The ends lost 1 base at V and 3 bases at J; junction bases unmatched: 4. The germline V gene has CDR1 SGDLS and CDR2 YYNGEE. Written as DNA, the CDR3 is TGTGCCAGCAGCGTAAGGGCTAGCGGGAGCTACGAGCAGTACTTC. Its protein product is CASSVRASGSYEQYF. Supplemented by reference TRBV9 and TRBJ2-7, the full variable domain reads DSGVTQTPKHLITATGQRVTLRCSPRSGDLSVYWYQQSLDQGLQFLIQYYNGEERAKGNILERFSAQQFPDLHSELNLSSLELGDSALYFCASSVRASGSYEQYFGPGTRLTVT.

The chain is built from TRBV12-5 and TRBJ1-1; TRBD1 might be the D (6 bases). Germline values: CDR1 LGHNT, CDR2 FRNRAP. The CDR3 contains 18 residues. Trimming stripped 5 bases from V and 1 base from J, with 23 bases between. CDR3 loop: CASGLPPSIRTANTEAFF. DNA for the CDR3: TGTGCTAGTGGTCTACCACCCTCTATACGGACAGCGAACACTGAAGCTTTCTTT.

This rearrangement joins TRBV15 to TRBJ1-2; perhaps TRBD1 as D (5 bases). The germline V and J ends were trimmed by 0 bases and 2 bases, with 10 bases remaining between them. Germline V gene sequence: CDR1 LNHNV, CDR2 YYDKDF (reference sequence). This CDR3 spans 15 amino acids. CDR3 in DNA: TGTGCCACCAGCAGAGAACAGGTTGAAAACTATGGCTACACCTTC. It specifies CATSREQVENYGYTF.

V gene TRBV7-2 combines with J gene TRBJ2-3, with a weak D call TRBD2 (5 bases). Germline values: CDR1 SGHTA, CDR2 FQGNSA. Trimming took 1 base from V and 2 from J, leaving 13 bases between them. The CDR3 is 16 residues long. The CDR3 loop reads CASSLVGLAHTDTQYF. In DNA, the CDR3 is TGTGCCAGCAGCTTAGTTGGGCTAGCTCACACAGATACGCAGTATTTT.